The rows below give T cell receptor beta chains drawn from one sample of a study of T cells in Graves' hyperthyroidism and ophthalmopathy. TCRdb reprocessed the multiplex PCR reads via MiXCR and lists one record per CDR3 protein. The sample has more than 550,000 distinct CDR3 sequences, about 45% seen once. Material: peripheral blood or thyroid tissue (not recorded which). The receptor source for this set is an adult man with Graves' disease, either hyperthyroidism or ophthalmopathy (not recorded which). Each CDR3 is given with its conserved first and last residue. D genes are given only for firm matches. Clone size, where shown, is once, few, many, or a class for clones that have expanded.

d_call	v_call	clone_size	j_call	cdr3_aa	cdr3_nt
NA	TRBV19	few	TRBJ2-7	CASSRVGGFDEQYF	TGTGCCAGTAGTAGGGTGGGTGGATTTGACGAGCAGTACTTC
NA	TRBV7-9	NA	TRBJ1-6	CASSYSGNSYNSPLHF	TGTGCCAGCAGTTACTCGGGGAACTCCTATAATTCACCCCTCCACTTT
TRBD1	TRBV5-6	NA	TRBJ1-6	CASSRQGVRSGNSPLHF	TGTGCCAGCAGTCGACAGGGGGTAAGGAGCGGTAATTCACCCCTCCACTTT
NA	TRBV12-3/TRBV12-4	many	TRBJ2-5	CASSFGETQYF	TGTGCCAGCAGCTTCGGGGAGACCCAGTACTTC
NA	TRBV2	NA	TRBJ1-2	CASSGKQENYGYTF	TGTGCCAGCAGCGGGAAACAGGAGAACTATGGCTACACCTTC
NA	TRBV5-4	NA	TRBJ2-7	CASSQETYQGTHEQYF	TGTGCCAGCAGCCAAGAAACTTACCAAGGGACCCACGAGCAGTACTTC
TRBD1	TRBV5-1	NA	TRBJ1-2	CASRETGDPGGYTF	TGCGCCAGCAGGGAAACAGGGGATCCGGGAGGCTACACCTTC
NA	TRBV12-3/TRBV12-4	many	TRBJ1-6	CASSVLTNSPLHF	TGTGCCAGCAGTGTCCTAACTAATTCACCCCTCCACTTT
TRBD1	TRBV6-5	NA	TRBJ1-3	CASSQWGQGAGNTIYF	TGTGCCAGCAGCCAGTGGGGACAGGGAGCCGGAAACACCATATATTTT
TRBD2	TRBV19	many	TRBJ2-5	CASSQSGIGETQYF	TGTGCCAGTAGTCAAAGCGGGATAGGGGAGACCCAGTACTTC
TRBD1	TRBV10-3	many	TRBJ1-1	CAISTGGFEGTEAFF	TGTGCCATCAGTACAGGGGGTTTTGAGGGCACTGAAGCTTTCTTT
NA	TRBV7-9	many	TRBJ2-7	CASSLTAYEQYF	TGTGCCAGCAGCTTAACGGCCTACGAGCAGTACTTC
TRBD1	TRBV20-1	NA	TRBJ1-6	CSARGQGPLHF	TGCAGTGCTAGAGGACAGGGGCCCCTCCACTTT
NA	TRBV20-1	once	TRBJ2-5	CSARAPGQETQYF	TGCAGTGCTAGAGCTCCGGGACAAGAGACCCAGTACTTC
NA	TRBV19	NA	TRBJ1-1	CASQEVRDVIEAFF	TGTGCCAGCCAAGAGGTTCGGGACGTTATTGAAGCTTTCTTT
TRBD1	TRBV7-2	NA	TRBJ1-2	CASSEGTGGYTF	TGTGCCAGCAGCGAAGGGACAGGGGGCTACACCTTC
NA	TRBV7-9	many	TRBJ1-2	CASSKATGFYGYTF	TGTGCCAGCAGCAAAGCCACAGGGTTTTATGGCTACACCTTC
NA	TRBV25-1	few	TRBJ2-7	CASSDHGGSSPYEQYF	TGTGCCAGCAGTGATCACGGGGGATCGAGCCCCTACGAGCAGTACTTC
TRBD1	TRBV7-8	NA	TRBJ1-6	CASSLAMSPGQGETSLLHF	TGTGCCAGCAGCTTGGCGATGTCCCCGGGACAGGGCGAGACGTCACTCCTCCACTTT
NA	TRBV2	NA	TRBJ2-7	CASSGGGPGAGYEQYF	TGTGCCAGCAGTGGTGGGGGCCCCGGGGCAGGCTACGAGCAGTACTTC
TRBD2	TRBV5-6	NA	TRBJ2-7	CASSHSGRASYEQYF	TGTGCCAGCAGCCATAGCGGGAGGGCCTCCTACGAGCAGTACTTC
TRBD1	TRBV5-1	NA	TRBJ1-2	CASSLSPGTGYGGYTF	TGCGCCAGCAGTCTAAGTCCCGGGACAGGGTACGGTGGCTACACCTTC
NA	TRBV2	once	TRBJ2-7	CASSDDRHYEQYF	TGTGCCAGCTCGGATGACAGGCACTACGAGCAGTACTTC
TRBD2	TRBV25-1	NA	TRBJ2-3	CATSDASTSGTLTDTQYF	TGTGCCACCAGTGATGCTTCGACTAGCGGGACCCTCACAGATACGCAGTATTTT
NA	TRBV24-1	NA	TRBJ1-1	CASSNRARNTEAFF	TGTGCCAGCAGCAACAGGGCGAGGAACACTGAAGCTTTCTTT
TRBD1	TRBV10-3	many	TRBJ2-7	CASRDRVHEQYF	TGTGCCAGCAGAGACAGGGTCCACGAGCAGTACTTC
NA	TRBV20-1	NA	TRBJ2-2	CSAGTGNTGELFF	TGCAGTGCTGGGACTGGGAACACCGGGGAGCTGTTTTTT